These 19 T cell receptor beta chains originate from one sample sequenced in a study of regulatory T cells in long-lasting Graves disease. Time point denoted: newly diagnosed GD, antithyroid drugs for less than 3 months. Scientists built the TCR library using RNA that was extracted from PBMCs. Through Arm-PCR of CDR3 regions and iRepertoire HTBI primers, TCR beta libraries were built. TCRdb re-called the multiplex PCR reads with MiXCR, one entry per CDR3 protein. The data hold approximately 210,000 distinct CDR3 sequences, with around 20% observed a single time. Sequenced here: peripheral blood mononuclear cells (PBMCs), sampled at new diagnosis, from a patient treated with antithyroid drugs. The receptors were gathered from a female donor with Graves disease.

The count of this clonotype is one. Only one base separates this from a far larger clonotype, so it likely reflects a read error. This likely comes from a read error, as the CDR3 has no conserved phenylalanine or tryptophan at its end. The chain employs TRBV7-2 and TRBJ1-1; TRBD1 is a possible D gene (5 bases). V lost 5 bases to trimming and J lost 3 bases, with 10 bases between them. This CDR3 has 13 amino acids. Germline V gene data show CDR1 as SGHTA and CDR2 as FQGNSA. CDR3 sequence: CASSLDSYTEAFS. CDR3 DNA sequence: TGTGCCAGCAGCCTCGACAGCTACACTGAAGCTTTCTCT.

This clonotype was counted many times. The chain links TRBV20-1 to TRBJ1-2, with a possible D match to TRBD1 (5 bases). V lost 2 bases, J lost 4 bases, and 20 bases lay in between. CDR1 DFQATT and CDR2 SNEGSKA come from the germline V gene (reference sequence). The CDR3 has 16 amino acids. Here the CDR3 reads CSARPPTGVNAYGYTF. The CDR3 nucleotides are TGCAGTGCTAGACCTCCGACGGGGGTGAACGCCTATGGCTACACCTTC.

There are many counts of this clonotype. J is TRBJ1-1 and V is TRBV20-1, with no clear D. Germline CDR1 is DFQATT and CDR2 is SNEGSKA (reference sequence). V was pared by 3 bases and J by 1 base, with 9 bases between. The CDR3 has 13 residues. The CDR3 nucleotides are TGCAGTGCTAGGCCAGACGGGAACACTGAAGCTTTCTTT. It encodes CSARPDGNTEAFF.

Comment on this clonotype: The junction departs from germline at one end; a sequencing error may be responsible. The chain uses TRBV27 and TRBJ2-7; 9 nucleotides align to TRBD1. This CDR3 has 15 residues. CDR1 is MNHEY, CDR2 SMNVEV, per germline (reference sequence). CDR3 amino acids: CASRLSGQGSYGQYF. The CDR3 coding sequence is TGTGCCAGCAGACTGTCGGGACAGGGATCGTACGGGCAGTACTTC.

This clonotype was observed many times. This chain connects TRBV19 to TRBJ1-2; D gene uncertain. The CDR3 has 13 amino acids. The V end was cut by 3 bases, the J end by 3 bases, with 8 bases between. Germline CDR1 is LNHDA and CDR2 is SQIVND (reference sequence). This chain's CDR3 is CASSIFGDYGYTF. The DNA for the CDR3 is TGTGCCAGTAGTATCTTTGGAGACTATGGCTACACCTTC. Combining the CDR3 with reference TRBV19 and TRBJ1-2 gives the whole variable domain DGGITQSPKYLFRKEGQNVTLSCEQNLNHDAMYWYRQDPGQGLRLIYYSQIVNDFQKGDIAEGYSVSREKKESFPLTVTSAQKNPTAFYLCASSIFGDYGYTFGSGTRLTVV.

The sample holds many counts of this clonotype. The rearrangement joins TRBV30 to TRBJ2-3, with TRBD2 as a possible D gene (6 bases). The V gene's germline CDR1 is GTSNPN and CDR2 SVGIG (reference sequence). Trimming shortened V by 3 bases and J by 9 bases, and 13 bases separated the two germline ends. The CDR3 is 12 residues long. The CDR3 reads CAWSPGRETQYF. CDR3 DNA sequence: TGTGCCTGGAGCCCAGGGCGGGAAACGCAGTATTTT.

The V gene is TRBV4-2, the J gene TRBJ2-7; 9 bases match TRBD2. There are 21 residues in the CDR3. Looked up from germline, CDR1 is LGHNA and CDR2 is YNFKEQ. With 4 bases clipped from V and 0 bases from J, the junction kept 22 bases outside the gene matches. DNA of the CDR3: TGTGCCAGCAGCCCCCGTAGCGGGAGTTTCGCAGAAAAAATCGTCTCCTACGAGCAGTACTTC. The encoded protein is CASSPRSGSFAEKIVSYEQYF.

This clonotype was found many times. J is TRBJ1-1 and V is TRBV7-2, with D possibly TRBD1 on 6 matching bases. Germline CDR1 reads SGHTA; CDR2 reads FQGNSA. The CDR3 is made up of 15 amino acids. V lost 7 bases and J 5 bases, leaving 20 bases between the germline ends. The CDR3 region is CASTKRGGRATEAFF. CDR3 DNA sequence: TGTGCCAGCACCAAAAGGGGGGGACGGGCGACTGAAGCTTTCTTT.

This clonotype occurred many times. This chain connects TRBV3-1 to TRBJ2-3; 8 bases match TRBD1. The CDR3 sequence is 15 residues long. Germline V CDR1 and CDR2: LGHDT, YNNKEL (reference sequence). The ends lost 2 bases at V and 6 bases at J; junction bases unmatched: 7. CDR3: CASSQRDRYGDTQYF. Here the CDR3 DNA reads TGTGCCAGCAGCCAACGGGACAGGTATGGCGATACGCAGTATTTT.

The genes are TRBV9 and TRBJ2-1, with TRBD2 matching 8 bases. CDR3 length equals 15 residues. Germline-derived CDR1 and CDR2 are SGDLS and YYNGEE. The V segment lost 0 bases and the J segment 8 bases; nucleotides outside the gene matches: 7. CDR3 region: CASSVESGRGDEQFF. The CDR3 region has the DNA TGTGCCAGCAGCGTAGAAAGCGGGAGAGGCGATGAGCAGTTCTTC.

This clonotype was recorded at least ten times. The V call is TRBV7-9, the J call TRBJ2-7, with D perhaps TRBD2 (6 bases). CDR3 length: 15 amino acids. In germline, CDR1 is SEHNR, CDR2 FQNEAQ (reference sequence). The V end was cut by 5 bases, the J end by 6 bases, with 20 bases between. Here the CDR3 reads CASSTPGSRLTEQYF. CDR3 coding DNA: TGTGCCAGCAGCACGCCCGGGAGCCGTCTTACCGAGCAGTACTTC.

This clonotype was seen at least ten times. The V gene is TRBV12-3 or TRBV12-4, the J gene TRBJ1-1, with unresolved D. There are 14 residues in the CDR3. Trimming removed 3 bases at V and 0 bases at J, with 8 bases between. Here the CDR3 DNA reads TGTGCCAGCAGTTTCTCCTTCCTGAACACTGAAGCTTTCTTT. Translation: CASSFSFLNTEAFF.

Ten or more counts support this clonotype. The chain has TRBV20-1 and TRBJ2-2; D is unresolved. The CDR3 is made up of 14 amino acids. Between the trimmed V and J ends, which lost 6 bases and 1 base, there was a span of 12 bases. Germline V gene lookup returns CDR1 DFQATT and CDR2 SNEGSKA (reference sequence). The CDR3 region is CSALQGGNTGELFF. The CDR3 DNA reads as TGCAGTGCCCTACAAGGCGGGAACACCGGGGAGCTGTTTTTT.

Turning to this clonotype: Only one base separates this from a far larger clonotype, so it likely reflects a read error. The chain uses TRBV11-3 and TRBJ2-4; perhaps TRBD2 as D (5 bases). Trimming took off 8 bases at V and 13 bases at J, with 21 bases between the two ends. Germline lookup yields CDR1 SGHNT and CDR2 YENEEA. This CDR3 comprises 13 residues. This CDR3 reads CASREDSANEQYF. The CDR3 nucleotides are TGTGCCAGCCGAGAGGATAGCGCCAATGAGCAGTACTTC.

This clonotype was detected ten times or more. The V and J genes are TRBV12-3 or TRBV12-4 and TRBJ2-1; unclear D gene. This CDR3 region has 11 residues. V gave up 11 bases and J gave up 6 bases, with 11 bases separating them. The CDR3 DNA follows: TGTGCCTCCGCCTGGCGCAATGAGCAGTTCTTC. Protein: CASAWRNEQFF.

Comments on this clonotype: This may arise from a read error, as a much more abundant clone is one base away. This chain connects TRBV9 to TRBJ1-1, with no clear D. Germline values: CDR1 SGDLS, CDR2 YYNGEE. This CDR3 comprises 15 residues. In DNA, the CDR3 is TGTGCCAGCATCGTAGACGCAGAGAGGGACACTGAAGCTTTCTTT. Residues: CASIVDAERDTEAFF.

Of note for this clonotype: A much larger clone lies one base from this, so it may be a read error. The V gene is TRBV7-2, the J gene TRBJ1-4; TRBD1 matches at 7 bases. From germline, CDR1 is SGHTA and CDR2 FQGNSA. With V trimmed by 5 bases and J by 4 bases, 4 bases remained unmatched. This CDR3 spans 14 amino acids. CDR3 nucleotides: TGTGCCAGCAGCCCGGGACAGAGTAATGAAAAACTGTTTTTT. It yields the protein CASSPGQSNEKLFF.

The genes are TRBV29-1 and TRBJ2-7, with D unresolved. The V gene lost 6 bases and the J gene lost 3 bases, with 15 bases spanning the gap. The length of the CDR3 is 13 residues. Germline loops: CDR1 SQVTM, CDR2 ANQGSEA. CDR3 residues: CSVDQENGYEQYF. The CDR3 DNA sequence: TGCAGCGTCGATCAGGAAAACGGCTACGAGCAGTACTTC.

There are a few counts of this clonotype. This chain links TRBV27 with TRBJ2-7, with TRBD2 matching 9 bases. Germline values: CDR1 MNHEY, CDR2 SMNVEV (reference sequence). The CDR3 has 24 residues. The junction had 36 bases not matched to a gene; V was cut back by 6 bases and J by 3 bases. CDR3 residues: CASSRYGGGRTSVGGNPSFYEQYF. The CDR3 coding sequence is TGTGCCAGCAGCCGATATGGAGGGGGGCGGACTAGCGTGGGCGGGAACCCGTCCTTCTACGAGCAGTACTTC.